Each of the 21 T cell receptor beta chains below was sequenced from the same sample in a study of blood T cell repertoires in COVID-19. The repertoire was sequenced with immunoSEQ multiplex PCR; TCRdb's copy has only in-frame clones and lacks some. The sample contains roughly 200,000 clones, 80% to 90% of which appear only once. The sample consisted of peripheral blood. These TCRs come from a human donor with active or convalescent COVID-19. The donor label of this sample is uncertain.

This clone appeared once. The CDR3 DNA reads TGTGCCAGTAGTAGCGGGCAAAAGACCAATGAGCAGTTCTTC. Translation gives CASSSGQKTNEQFF. This chain uses TRBV19 with TRBJ2-1; D is perhaps TRBD2 (5 bases). The CDR3 totals 14 residues. Per germline, CDR1 LNHDA and CDR2 SQIVND (reference sequence). Trimming pared 4 bases from V and 6 bases from J, leaving 13 bases between.

The rearrangement links TRBV2 to TRBJ1-5, with TRBD1 as a possible D gene (5 bases). There are 13 residues in the CDR3. CDR1 is SNHLY and CDR2 is FYNNEI in the germline V gene. V was cut by 8 bases and J by 6 bases, with 14 bases left in between. CDR3 region: CASARGGGQPQHF. DNA of the CDR3: TGTGCCAGCGCTCGGGGCGGGGGTCAGCCCCAGCATTTT.

This clone was observed a handful of times. The gene calls are TRBV6-5 and TRBJ2-6, with D possibly being TRBD2 (5 bases). CDR3 length: 15 residues. The V end was cut by 2 bases, the J end by 2 bases, with 7 bases between. CDR1 MNHEY and CDR2 SVGAGI come from the germline V gene. The CDR3, as DNA: TGTGCCAGCAGTTACGAGGGTACTGGGGCCAACGTCCTGACTTTC. Translated: CASSYEGTGANVLTF.

This chain links TRBV14 with TRBJ2-2; TRBD2 matches at 7 bases. V trimming: 0 bases; J trimming: 7 bases; junction bases outside the gene matches: 11. Germline V gives CDR1 SGHDN, CDR2 FVKESK. CDR3 length: 17 residues. Here the CDR3 DNA reads TGTGCCAGCAGCCAAGATCGGGTCGGGAGGATCGGCGGGGAGCTGTTTTTT. This sequence encodes CASSQDRVGRIGGELFF.

The chain carries TRBV19 and TRBJ2-1; possible D gene TRBD2, 5 bases. Germline-derived CDR1 and CDR2 are LNHDA and SQIVND (reference sequence). The V end was cut by 4 bases, the J end by 12 bases, with 13 bases between. The CDR3 covers 12 residues. The CDR3 DNA follows: TGTGCCAGTAGTAACTGGGCAGAGGGGCAGTTCTTC. It translates to CASSNWAEGQFF.

This sequence joins TRBV2 and TRBJ2-2; weak D call: TRBD2 (5 bases). Germline V gene lookup returns CDR1 SNHLY and CDR2 FYNNEI. V dropped 1 base and J dropped 8 bases, with 11 bases sitting between them. CDR3 length: 14 residues. The CDR3 sequence: CASSEVGAGGELFF. CDR3 nucleotides: TGTGCCAGCAGTGAAGTGGGAGCCGGAGGGGAGCTGTTTTTT. Complete variable domain (other parts from reference TRBV2 and TRBJ2-2): EPEVTQTPSHQVTQMGQEVILRCVPISNHLYFYWYRQILGQKVEFLVSFYNNEISEKSEIFDDQFSVERPDGSNFTLKIRSTKLEDSAMYFCASSEVGAGGELFFGEGSRLTVL.

The rearrangement links TRBV7-2 to TRBJ2-7, with 10 nucleotides matching TRBD2. Looked up from germline, CDR1 is SGHTA and CDR2 is FQGNSA. The CDR3 totals 16 residues. The V and J ends lost 5 bases and 0 bases, in that order; junction bases with no gene match: 7. CDR3: CASSRTSGQLSYEQYF. In DNA form, the CDR3 reads TGTGCCAGCAGCCGGACTAGCGGCCAGCTCTCCTACGAGCAGTACTTC.

The chain uses TRBV30 and TRBJ2-4; possibly TRBD2 for D (6 bases). CDR3 length: 12 amino acids. V was cut by 0 bases and J by 7 bases, with 7 bases left in between. Germline CDR1 and CDR2: GTSNPN and SVGIG (reference sequence). CDR3 nucleotide sequence: TGTGCCTGGAGTGTACGGGGGAACATTCAGTACTTC. This codes for CAWSVRGNIQYF.

On this clone: Other DNA sequences within the sample encode an identical CDR3. The genes are TRBV9 and TRBJ2-7; D possibly corresponds to TRBD1 (6 bases). This CDR3 is built from 13 residues. The V gene's germline CDR1 is SGDLS and CDR2 YYNGEE. V lost 3 bases to trimming and J lost 1 base, with 8 bases between them. The CDR3 region has the DNA TGTGCCAGCAGCGCGACAGGATCCTACGAGCAGTACTTC. Its protein product is CASSATGSYEQYF. The variable domain in full, with the rest retrieved from reference TRBV9 and TRBJ2-7, is DSGVTQTPKHLITATGQRVTLRCSPRSGDLSVYWYQQSLDQGLQFLIQYYNGEERAKGNILERFSAQQFPDLHSELNLSSLELGDSALYFCASSATGSYEQYFGPGTRLTVT.

The chain links TRBV19 to TRBJ2-5; 15 nucleotides line up with TRBD2. The CDR3 is 15 residues long. With V trimmed by 10 bases and J by 5 bases, 8 bases remained unmatched. Germline-derived CDR1 and CDR2 are LNHDA and SQIVND (reference sequence). The CDR3 sequence is CATRTSGGAGETQYF. The CDR3 DNA is TGTGCCACCCGGACTAGCGGGGGGGCCGGGGAGACCCAGTACTTC.

The chain employs TRBV18 and TRBJ1-2; D remains unclear. Germline V gives CDR1 KGHSH, CDR2 LQKENI. Trimming removed 2 bases at V and 4 bases at J, with 17 bases between. The CDR3 consists of 16 residues. In DNA form, the CDR3 reads TGTGCCAGCTCACCAGAAACGAGCCGGGTAGGCTATGGCTACACCTTC. Translating gives CASSPETSRVGYGYTF.

The chain couples TRBV9 to TRBJ2-3; 11 bases agree with TRBD2. Trimming took 4 bases from V and 3 from J; bases not matched to a gene: 4. The CDR3 totals 15 residues. Germline V gene data show CDR1 as SGDLS and CDR2 as YYNGEE. DNA of the CDR3: TGTGCCAGCAGCCTAAGGACTAGCGGGACAGATACGCAGTATTTT. Translation: CASSLRTSGTDTQYF.

This chain connects TRBV29-1 to TRBJ2-1; D ambiguous. There are 17 residues in the CDR3. The V gene lost 3 bases and the J gene lost 3 bases, with 21 bases spanning the gap. The germline CDR1 and CDR2 sequences are SQVTM and ANQGSEA. The CDR3 DNA follows: TGCAGCGTTGAGCGGCGGTCAAGGAATTCGAACTACAATGAGCAGTTCTTC. This translates into CSVERRSRNSNYNEQFF.

This chain links TRBV10-3 with TRBJ2-5; TRBD2 matches 14 bases. This CDR3 comprises 19 residues. V lost 3 bases, J lost 1 base, and 10 bases stayed unmatched. Germline V CDR1 and CDR2: ENHRY, SYGVKD. The CDR3 here is CAISDRLAGTSGSQETQYF. CDR3 DNA sequence: TGTGCCATCAGTGATCGGCTAGCCGGGACTAGCGGGAGCCAAGAGACCCAGTACTTC.

This clone came up a few times. The V gene is TRBV4-3, the J gene TRBJ2-1; 7 nucleotides match TRBD2. The CDR3 has 14 amino acids. With 5 bases clipped from V and 3 bases from J, the junction kept 4 bases outside the gene matches. Germline V gene data show CDR1 as LGHNA and CDR2 as YSLEER. The CDR3 coding sequence is TGCGCCAGCAGCTCCCGGGGGGTCTACAATGAGCAGTTCTTC. Translated, it gives CASSSRGVYNEQFF.

In DNA form, the CDR3 reads TGTGCCAGCAGCCTAAGTGAGGGAGGACTCCTCAATGAGCAGTTCTTC. Protein product: CASSLSEGGLLNEQFF. This chain links TRBV3-1 (or the pseudogene TRBV3-2) with TRBJ2-1; possibly TRBD2 for D (6 bases). The CDR3 runs to 16 residues. V lost 4 bases and J 6 bases, leaving 19 bases between the germline ends. Germline CDR1 is LGHDT and CDR2 is YNNKEL (reference sequence).

This chain joins TRBV11-2 and TRBJ1-3, with D possibly TRBD1 on 5 matching bases. V shed 1 base and J shed 4 bases, with 11 bases lying between them. There are 15 residues in the CDR3. From germline, CDR1 is SGHAT and CDR2 FQNNGV. The CDR3 spells CASSLGSRAGNTIYF. The CDR3 region has the DNA TGTGCCAGCAGCTTAGGGTCCAGGGCCGGAAACACCATATATTTT.

V is TRBV25-1 and J is TRBJ2-2; 7 bases map to TRBD1. The length of the CDR3 is 14 residues. V dropped 8 bases and J dropped 3; count of bases not matched to a gene: 6. CDR1 and CDR2 from the germline V gene are MGHDK and SYGVNS. CDR3 region: CASQGGVDTGELFF. DNA for the CDR3: TGTGCCAGCCAAGGGGGCGTCGACACCGGGGAGCTGTTTTTT.

The chain has TRBV5-1 and TRBJ1-2; no clear D. The germline V gene encodes CDR1 SGHRS and CDR2 YFSETQ. The V end lost 4 bases, the J end lost 5 bases, and 15 bases lay between the germline ends. CDR3 length: 14 amino acids. The CDR3 DNA reads as TGCGCCAGCAGCCCTGCCGGAGAGTCTTATGGCTACACCTTC. It specifies CASSPAGESYGYTF.

This rearrangement joins TRBV11-2 to TRBJ2-5, with TRBD1 matching over 9 bases. Germline CDR1 is SGHAT and CDR2 is FQNNGV. This CDR3 has 16 residues. Trimming took 1 base from V and 0 from J; bases not matched to a gene: 3. This CDR3 reads CASSLATGGYQETQYF. In nucleotides, the CDR3 is TGTGCCAGCAGCTTAGCGACAGGGGGGTACCAAGAGACCCAGTACTTC.

The chain joins TRBV18 to TRBJ1-5; the D gene is possibly TRBD1 (6 bases). Trimming removed 3 bases at V and 0 bases at J, with 18 bases between. The CDR3 spans 18 residues. CDR1 KGHSH and CDR2 LQKENI come from the germline V gene. The CDR3 reads CASSPTGHSHNSNQPQHF. CDR3 in DNA: TGTGCCAGCTCACCCACGGGACACAGCCACAATAGCAATCAGCCCCAGCATTTT.